This TCR beta chain was sequenced for a study of blood T cells in healthy people across ages. Extracted total RNA amounted to at least 5.5 micrograms for each sample. Sample-barcoded 5' priming and a J-beta primer mix drove a second PCR of roughly 6 to 12 cycles. Each cDNA molecule, via a template-switch adaptor with 12 random nucleotides, was tagged. TCRdb processed the 5' RACE reads anew with MiXCR; each CDR3 protein has one entry. The table records some 370,000 distinct CDR3 sequences, about 49% of them present only once. From germline, CDR1 is ENHRY and CDR2 SYGVKD. This CDR3 has 15 amino acids. Trimming took 4 bases from V and 8 from J; bases not matched to a gene: 9.

This TCR derives from a man in his sixties in good health. Specimen: blood. V and J are TRBV10-3 and TRBJ2-1; 9 bases map to TRBD2. DNA of the CDR3: TGTGCCATCAGTGGCCCGGGACTAGCCACCGATGAGCAGTTCTTC. It yields the protein CAISGPGLATDEQFF.